What follows describes a single T cell receptor (beta chain). No antigen is known for it. The entry originates in a study of T cells in localized non-small cell lung cancer. Method: immunoSEQ multiplex PCR; TCRdb's copy keeps in-frame clones and lacks some. The table has around 130,000 clones, roughly nine tenths seen once. Study-level findings and limits: Highest T cell clonality was seen in uninvolved adjacent lung, surpassing that measured in tumor. Sequence data derive from only one tumor region, so heterogeneity remains possible. Turning up in adjacent lung were a median about 61 of the top 100 tumor clones.

The CDR3 is 13 residues long. Germline V gives CDR1 SEHNR, CDR2 FQNEAQ (reference sequence). Trimming removed 5 bases from V and 5 bases from J; junction bases left unmatched: 2. The material was peripheral blood, obtained before any cancer treatment. This TCR came from a female donor over 55 with stage I lung adenocarcinoma. The rearrangement uses TRBV7-9 and TRBJ1-5; 8 positions match TRBD1. The CDR3 region is CASSPTGDQPQHF. In DNA, the CDR3 is TGTGCCAGCAGCCCGACAGGGGATCAGCCCCAGCATTTT.